This T cell receptor (beta chain) is drawn from a study of T cell responses to AZD1222 COVID-19 vaccine. The table came from immunoSEQ multiplex PCR; TCRdb's copy has only in-frame clones and leaves some out. The repertoire has roughly 120,000 clones, roughly nine tenths of them found once; the top ten carry 6.5% to 9.5%. CDR1 is LNHDA and CDR2 is SQIVND in the germline V gene (reference sequence). The V end was cut by 1 base, the J end by 5 bases, with 5 bases between. The CDR3 spans 12 residues. As regards this clone: The same CDR3 arises from other DNA sequences in this sample as well.

The clonotype comes from an adult in good health. Sequenced here: peripheral blood, sampled on day 0 of AZD1222 vaccination. This chain uses TRBV19 with TRBJ1-2, with D hard to call. This CDR3 is CASSIAGYGYTF. The CDR3, as DNA: TGTGCCAGTAGTATAGCGGGATATGGCTACACCTTC.